The 5 T cell receptor beta chains reported below all come from one sample, sequenced in a study of shared clonotypes between healthy human individuals. The assay was immunoSEQ multiplex PCR, and TCRdb's table has in-frame clones only and misses some. The sample lists 450,000 to 500,000 clones, about 84% seen once, with roughly 13% in the top ten. Sequenced material: PBMCs. The receptor set was obtained from a woman aged 40 to 55 in good health. Some clones in this sample may be carry-over from other donors' samples.

This clone occurred once. The V gene is TRBV7-6, the J gene TRBJ2-7; TRBD2 agrees at 8 bases. This CDR3 region has 13 residues. Germline CDR1 is SGHVS and CDR2 is FNYEAQ. Trimming took 5 bases from V and 2 from J; bases not matched to a gene: 2. CDR3 nucleotides: TGTGCCAGCAGCGCAGCGGGAGCCTACGAGCAGTACTTC. Translating gives CASSAAGAYEQYF. The whole variable domain, filled in from reference TRBV7-6 and TRBJ2-7, reads GAGVSQSPRYKVTKRGQDVALRCDPISGHVSLYWYRQALGQGPEFLTYFNYEAQQDKSGLPNDRFSAERPEGSISTLTIQRTEQRDSAMYRCASSAAGAYEQYFGPGTRLTVT.

As for this clone: A far larger clone lies a single base away; this is likely a read error. The CDR3 loop is CASKMTTALAGYTGELFF. The DNA of the CDR3 is TGTGCCAGCAAAATGACTACTGCATTAGCGGGGTACACCGGGGAGCTGTTTTTT. J is TRBJ2-2 and V is TRBV27, with TRBD2 identical over 8 bases. The CDR3 covers 18 residues. V was clipped by 7 bases and J by 3 bases; unmatched bases: 16. Germline V gene lookup returns CDR1 MNHEY and CDR2 SMNVEV (reference sequence).

The chain combines TRBV14 with TRBJ2-7; D remains unclear. V gave up 3 bases and J gave up 4 bases, with 4 bases separating them. This CDR3 is 11 amino acids long. Germline lookup yields CDR1 SGHDN and CDR2 FVKESK. The CDR3 region is CASSQGYEQYF. For the CDR3, the DNA is TGTGCCAGCAGCCAGGGGTACGAGCAGTACTTC.

There are a few counts of this clone. V usage is TRBV11-2 and J usage is TRBJ2-1; possibly TRBD2 for D (6 bases). Germline CDR1 SGHAT, CDR2 FQNNGV. The length of the CDR3 is 15 residues. V dropped 0 bases and J dropped 8 bases, with 14 bases sitting between them. The CDR3 DNA follows: TGTGCCAGCAGCTTAGAGTACGGGAGCGGCGATGAGCAGTTCTTC. This codes for CASSLEYGSGDEQFF.

Note on this clone: This may be a read error: a much more frequent sequence differs by one nucleotide. The chain links TRBV6-1 to TRBJ1-4, with a tentative D call TRBD1 (6 bases). Germline V gives CDR1 MNHNS, CDR2 SASEGT. V lost 6 bases and J lost 5, with 13 bases in between. The CDR3 extends over 14 amino acids. As DNA, the CDR3 is TGTGCCAGCAGGTTACAGGGAGGGAATGAAAAACTGTTTTTT. This sequence encodes CASRLQGGNEKLFF.